The sequence of this TCR beta chain was determined in a study of cytomegalovirus exposure and HLA in healthy donors. Germline CDR1 and CDR2: MRHNA and SNTAGT. The CDR3 loop spans 16 amino acids. Trimming removed 0 bases from V and 7 bases from J; junction bases left unmatched: 7. Profiling relied on immunoSEQ multiplex PCR, and the TCRdb table lists in-frame clones only, not all of them. The table records about 67,000 clones, approximately 94% of them present only once. This clone was seen just once. The specimen sequenced was PBMCs. The receptor comes from a young woman in good health and CMV-seronegative. The rearrangement links TRBV6-4 to TRBJ2-1, with TRBD2 matching 9 bases. CDR3 DNA: TGTGCCAGCAGTGACTCCGCTAGCGGGGCACTAAATGAGCAGTTCTTC. This encodes CASSDSASGALNEQFF.